This is a list of T cell receptor beta chains from one sample in a study of T cell changes during pregnancy in multiple sclerosis. Generated by immunoSEQ multiplex PCR, the TCRdb table keeps only in-frame clones and is missing some. Here the sample spans approximately 44,000 clones, 90% being singletons. The sample consisted of CD8+ T cells from peripheral blood mononuclear cells, taken in the third trimester of pregnancy. These receptors originate from a female donor with multiple sclerosis, enrolled in a pregnancy study. Both conserved end residues are part of each CDR3. D genes are given only for firm matches. Not every row has a clone size; where given, it reads once, few, many or a size class.

>few|TRBJ2-3|TRBD2|TRBV9
CASSGASGSIGPDTQYF
TGTGCCAGCAGCGGAGCTAGCGGGAGTATTGGTCCAGATACGCAGTATTTT
>NA|TRBJ1-5|TRBD1|TRBV11-2
CASSWTGGDQPQHF
TGTGCCAGCAGCTGGACAGGGGGCGATCAGCCCCAGCATTTT
>NA|TRBJ2-1|TRBD2|TRBV4-1
CASSQTSGTSGRGGSYNEQFF
TGCGCCAGCAGCCAAACGTCCGGGACTAGCGGGAGAGGGGGCTCCTACAATGAGCAGTTCTTC
>NA|TRBJ2-1|NA|TRBV2
CASSDGAIDSSYNEQFF
TGTGCCAGCAGTGATGGAGCGATAGATTCCTCCTACAATGAGCAGTTCTTC
>NA|TRBJ1-1|NA|TRBV21-1
CASTLGGTVAFF
TGTGCCAGCACTCTCGGAGGGACAGTCGCTTTCTTT
>NA|TRBJ2-2|TRBD2|TRBV7-8
CASSFPASGDNTGELFF
TGTGCCAGCAGCTTCCCGGCTAGCGGGGATAACACCGGGGAGCTGTTTTTT
>NA|TRBJ2-1|NA|TRBV5-1
CASSLVQWSYNEQFF
TGCGCCAGCAGCTTGGTGCAGTGGAGTTACAATGAGCAGTTCTTC
>NA|TRBJ2-7|TRBD1|TRBV9
CASSATGTGDEQYF
TGTGCCAGCAGCGCAACCGGGACAGGGGACGAGCAGTACTTC
>NA|TRBJ2-1|TRBD2|TRBV27
CASSPYWTSGRAANEQFF
TGTGCCAGCAGTCCCTATTGGACTAGCGGGAGGGCCGCCAATGAGCAGTTCTTC
>NA|TRBJ1-1|NA|TRBV7-9
CASHLDSEAFF
TGTGCCAGCCACCTAGACAGTGAAGCTTTCTTT
>NA|TRBJ2-7|NA|TRBV27
CASSLSPGSSYEQYF
TGTGCCAGCAGTTTATCGCCCGGGAGCTCCTACGAGCAGTACTTC
>NA|TRBJ1-1|TRBD1|TRBV13
CASSSRWGQGPEAFF
TGTGCCAGCAGCTCCCGATGGGGACAGGGCCCTGAAGCTTTCTTT
>NA|TRBJ2-5|TRBD1|TRBV27
CASSQGARGITQYF
TGTGCCAGCAGTCAGGGGGCGCGAGGGATAACCCAGTACTTC
>NA|TRBJ1-2|NA|TRBV4-3
CASSPFQGGYGYTF
TGCGCCAGCAGCCCCTTTCAGGGAGGCTATGGCTACACCTTC
>NA|TRBJ2-7|NA|TRBV27
CASSLSAGSHSYEQYF
TGTGCCAGCAGTTTATCAGCAGGGTCCCACTCCTACGAGCAGTACTTC
>NA|TRBJ2-7|NA|TRBV6-1
CASSDIYEQYF
TGTGCCAGCAGTGACATCTACGAGCAGTACTTC
>NA|TRBJ2-7|TRBD1|TRBV2
CASVGQGAEQYF
TGTGCCAGCGTGGGACAGGGGGCCGAGCAGTACTTC
>NA|TRBJ1-6|TRBD1|TRBV5-6
CASSRNRGNSPLHF
TGTGCCAGCAGCCGTAACAGGGGTAATTCACCCCTCCACTTT
>NA|TRBJ1-1|NA|TRBV11-2
CASSLGAVMNTEAFF
TGTGCCAGCAGCTTAGGGGCAGTTATGAACACTGAAGCTTTCTTT
>NA|TRBJ2-1|NA|TRBV15
CATSRAEVSSYNEQFF
TGTGCCACCAGCAGAGCGGAGGTTTCGAGCTACAATGAGCAGTTCTTC
>NA|TRBJ2-7|NA|TRBV7-8
CASSLSLNSIYEQYF
TGTGCCAGCAGCTTATCACTAAATTCGATCTACGAGCAGTACTTC
>NA|TRBJ2-7|NA|TRBV27
CASSSPGGPGVYEQYF
TGTGCCAGCAGTTCCCCGGGGGGCCCCGGGGTGTACGAGCAGTACTTC
>NA|TRBJ2-6|NA|TRBV19
CASGPGANVLTF
TGTGCCAGTGGCCCTGGGGCCAACGTCCTGACTTTC
>NA|TRBJ2-7|NA|TRBV18
CASPVRFGAFGAYLFYEQYF
TGTGCCAGCCCCGTACGATTTGGGGCCTTTGGCGCGTACCTATTCTACGAGCAGTACTTC
>NA|TRBJ1-5|NA|TRBV27
CATSQVGPYQPQHF
TGTGCCACCTCCCAGGTTGGCCCCTATCAGCCCCAGCATTTT
>NA|TRBJ2-7|NA|TRBV28
CATRTEVSYEQYF
TGTGCCACCAGGACAGAAGTTTCCTACGAGCAGTACTTC
>NA|TRBJ2-3|TRBD2|TRBV4-3
CASSRGRGGPDTQYF
TGCGCCAGCAGCCGGGGACGGGGGGGCCCAGATACGCAGTATTTT
>NA|TRBJ1-2|NA|TRBV28
CAIDTGTLNYGYTF
TGTGCCATCGACACAGGGACCCTTAACTATGGCTACACCTTC
>NA|TRBJ1-4|NA|TRBV28
CASSSKLTGENEKLFF
TGTGCCAGCAGTTCCAAGCTAACAGGAGAGAATGAAAAACTGTTTTTT
>few|TRBJ2-1|TRBD2|TRBV6-1
CASSEAAGGSSYNEQFF
TGTGCCAGCAGTGAAGCGGCGGGGGGAAGCTCCTACAATGAGCAGTTCTTC
>NA|TRBJ1-5|TRBD1|TRBV6-5
CASSNGQGLNQPQHF
TGTGCCAGCAGCAACGGACAGGGACTTAATCAGCCCCAGCATTTT
>NA|TRBJ2-5|NA|TRBV4-3
CASSQEWSGQETQYF
TGCGCCAGCAGCCAAGAGTGGTCAGGGCAAGAGACCCAGTACTTC
>NA|TRBJ2-1|TRBD1|TRBV27
CASSFSGGVLARSYNEQFF
TGTGCCAGCAGTTTTTCAGGGGGCGTTTTGGCCCGCTCCTACAATGAGCAGTTCTTC
>once|TRBJ2-1|NA|TRBV5-6
CASSEGRGYNEQFF
TGTGCCAGCAGCGAGGGCAGGGGCTACAATGAGCAGTTCTTC
>NA|TRBJ1-2|NA|TRBV12-5
CASGLRMGGVDYGYTF
TGTGCTAGTGGTTTACGAATGGGAGGGGTGGACTATGGCTACACCTTC
>once|TRBJ2-7|NA|TRBV27
CASSLNGNPLYEQYF
TGTGCCAGCAGTTTGAACGGGAACCCCCTCTACGAGCAGTACTTC
>NA|TRBJ1-5|NA|TRBV11-2
CASSLSGNQPQHF
TGTGCCAGCAGCTTATCCGGCAATCAGCCCCAGCATTTT
>NA|TRBJ2-7|NA|TRBV7-9
CASSHGRGEQYF
TGTGCCAGCAGCCACGGCCGGGGGGAGCAGTACTTC
>NA|TRBJ2-5|TRBD2|TRBV9
CASSVASGPQETQYF
TGTGCCAGCAGCGTCGCTAGCGGGCCCCAAGAGACCCAGTACTTC
>NA|TRBJ2-3|NA|TRBV27
CASSGGASTDTQYF
TGTGCCAGCAGTGGCGGTGCTAGCACAGATACGCAGTATTTT
>NA|TRBJ2-7|TRBD1|TRBV4-3
CASSQETGGFHEQYF
TGCGCCAGCAGCCAAGAGACAGGGGGCTTCCACGAGCAGTACTTC
>few|TRBJ2-1|TRBD1|TRBV5-6
CASSSGTGVGEQFF
TGTGCCAGCAGCTCCGGCACAGGGGTTGGTGAGCAGTTCTTC
>NA|TRBJ1-1|NA|TRBV18
CASSPGIGDTEAFF
TGTGCCAGCTCCCCAGGGATAGGGGACACTGAAGCTTTCTTT
>few|TRBJ2-7|NA|TRBV4-1
CASSQDQGPTSEQYF
TGCGCCAGCAGCCAAGATCAGGGCCCAACATCAGAGCAGTACTTC
>NA|TRBJ2-7|TRBD1|TRBV6-5
CASSFPGQGYEQYF
TGTGCCAGCAGTTTCCCGGGACAGGGCTACGAGCAGTACTTC
>NA|TRBJ1-2|TRBD1|TRBV13
CASSLGGDRGWGYTF
TGTGCCAGCAGCTTAGGAGGGGACAGGGGATGGGGCTACACCTTC
>few|TRBJ1-1|NA|TRBV9
CASSVDRGATEAFF
TGTGCCAGCAGCGTAGATCGGGGAGCTACTGAAGCTTTCTTT